This T cell receptor beta chain appears in the sequencing data of a study of cytomegalovirus exposure and HLA in healthy donors. Points from the study as a whole: The study flagged some 170 TCR beta chains as cytomegalovirus-associated. Around 18,000 TCR beta sequences were associated with HLA alleles at 0.05 false discovery rate in a later analysis.

Both 60 Vbeta primers and 13 Jbeta primers went into the PCR. The table came from immunoSEQ multiplex PCR; TCRdb's copy has only in-frame clones and leaves some out. The repertoire holds about 110,000 clones, with about 70% as singletons. Points on this clone: The antigen is unknown.

Germline lookup yields CDR1 SNHLY and CDR2 FYNNEI. The CDR3 is 13 amino acids. Trimming shortened V by 6 bases and J by 4 bases, and 12 bases separated the two germline ends. The TCR comes from a woman aged 25 to 39 in good health and CMV-seronegative. The V gene is TRBV2, the J gene TRBJ1-2, with a tentative D call TRBD1 (6 bases). Sequenced sample: PBMCs. The CDR3 is CASRAGGLYGYTF. CDR3 DNA: TGTGCCAGCAGGGCGGGGGGCCTCTATGGCTACACCTTC.